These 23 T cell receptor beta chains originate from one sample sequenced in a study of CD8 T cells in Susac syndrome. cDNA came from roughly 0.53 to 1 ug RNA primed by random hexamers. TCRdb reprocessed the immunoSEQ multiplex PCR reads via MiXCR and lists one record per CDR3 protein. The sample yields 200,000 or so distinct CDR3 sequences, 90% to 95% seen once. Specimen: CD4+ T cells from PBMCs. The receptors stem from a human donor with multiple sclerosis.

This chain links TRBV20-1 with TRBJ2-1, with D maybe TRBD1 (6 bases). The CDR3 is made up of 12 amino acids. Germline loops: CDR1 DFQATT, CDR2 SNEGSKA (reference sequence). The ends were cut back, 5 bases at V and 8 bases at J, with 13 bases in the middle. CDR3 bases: TGCAGTGCTCAAACAGGGAACGATGAGCAGTTCTTC. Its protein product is CSAQTGNDEQFF.

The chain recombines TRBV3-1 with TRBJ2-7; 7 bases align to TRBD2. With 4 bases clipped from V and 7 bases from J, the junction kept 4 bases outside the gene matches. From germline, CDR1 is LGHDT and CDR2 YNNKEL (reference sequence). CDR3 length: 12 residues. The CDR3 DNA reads TGTGCCAGCAGCCGAGGACTAGTTGAGCAGTACTTC. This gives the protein CASSRGLVEQYF.

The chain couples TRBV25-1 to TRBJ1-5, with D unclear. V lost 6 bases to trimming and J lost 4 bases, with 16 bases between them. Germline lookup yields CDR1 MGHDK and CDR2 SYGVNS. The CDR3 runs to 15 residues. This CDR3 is CASSEGSVENQPQHF. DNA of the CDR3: TGTGCCAGCAGCGAAGGATCAGTGGAAAATCAGCCCCAGCATTTT.

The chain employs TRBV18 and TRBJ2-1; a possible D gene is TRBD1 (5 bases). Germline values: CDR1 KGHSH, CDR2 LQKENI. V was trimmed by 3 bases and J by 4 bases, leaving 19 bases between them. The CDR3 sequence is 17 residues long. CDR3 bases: TGTGCCAGCTCACCTCGGTTTGTAAACGCAGGGTACAATGAGCAGTTCTTC. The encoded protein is CASSPRFVNAGYNEQFF.

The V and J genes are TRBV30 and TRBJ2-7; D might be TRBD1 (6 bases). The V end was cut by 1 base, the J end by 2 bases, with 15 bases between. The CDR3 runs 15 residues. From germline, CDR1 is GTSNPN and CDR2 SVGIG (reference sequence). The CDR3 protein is CAWSGPTGSAYEQYF. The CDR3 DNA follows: TGTGCCTGGAGTGGCCCTACAGGGTCAGCCTACGAGCAGTACTTC.

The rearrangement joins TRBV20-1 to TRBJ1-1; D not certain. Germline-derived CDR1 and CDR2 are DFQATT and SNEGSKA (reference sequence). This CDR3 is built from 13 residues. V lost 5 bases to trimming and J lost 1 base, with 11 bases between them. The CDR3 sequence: CSARAWGNTEAFF. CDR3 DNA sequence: TGCAGTGCTCGTGCGTGGGGGAACACTGAAGCTTTCTTT.

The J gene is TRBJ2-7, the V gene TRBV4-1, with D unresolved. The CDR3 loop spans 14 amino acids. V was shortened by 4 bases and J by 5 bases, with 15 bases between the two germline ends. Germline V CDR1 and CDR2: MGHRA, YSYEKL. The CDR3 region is CASSPKPLSHEQYF. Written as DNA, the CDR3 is TGCGCCAGCAGCCCAAAGCCCCTTTCCCACGAGCAGTACTTC.

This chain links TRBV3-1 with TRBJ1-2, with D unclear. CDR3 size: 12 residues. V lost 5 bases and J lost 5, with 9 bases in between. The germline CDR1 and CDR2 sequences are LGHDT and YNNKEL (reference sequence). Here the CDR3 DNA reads TGTGCCAGCAGCTTAGACCGATATGGCTACACCTTC. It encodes CASSLDRYGYTF. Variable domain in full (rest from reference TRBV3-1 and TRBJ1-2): DTAVSQTPKYLVTQMGNDKSIKCEQNLGHDTMYWYKQDSKKFLKIMFSYNNKELIINETVPNRFSPKSPDKAHLNLHINSLELGDSAVYFCASSLDRYGYTFGSGTRLTVV.

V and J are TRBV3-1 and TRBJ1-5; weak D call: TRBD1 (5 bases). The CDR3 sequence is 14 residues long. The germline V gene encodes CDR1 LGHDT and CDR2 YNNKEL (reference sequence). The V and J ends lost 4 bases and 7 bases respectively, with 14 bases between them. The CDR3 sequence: CASSLDTRGQPQHF. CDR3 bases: TGTGCCAGCAGCCTGGACACGCGCGGGCAGCCCCAGCATTTT.

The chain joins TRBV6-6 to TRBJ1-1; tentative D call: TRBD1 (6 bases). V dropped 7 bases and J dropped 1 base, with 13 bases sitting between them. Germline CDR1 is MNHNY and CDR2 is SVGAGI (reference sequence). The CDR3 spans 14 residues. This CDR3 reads CASTGGSGNTEAFF. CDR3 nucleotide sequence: TGTGCCAGCACGGGGGGCAGCGGGAACACTGAAGCTTTCTTT.

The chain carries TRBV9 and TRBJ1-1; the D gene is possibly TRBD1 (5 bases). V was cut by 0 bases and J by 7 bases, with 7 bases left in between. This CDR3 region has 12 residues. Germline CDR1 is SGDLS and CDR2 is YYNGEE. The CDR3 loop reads CASSVGRGEAFF. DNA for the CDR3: TGTGCCAGCAGCGTAGGAAGGGGTGAAGCTTTCTTT.

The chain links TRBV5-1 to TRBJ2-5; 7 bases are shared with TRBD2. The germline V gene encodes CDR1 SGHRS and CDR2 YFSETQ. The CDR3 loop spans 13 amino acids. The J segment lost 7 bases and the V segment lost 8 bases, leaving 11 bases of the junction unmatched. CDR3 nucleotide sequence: TGCGCCAGTACCCCGGGCGGGGGTCGGACCCAGTACTTC. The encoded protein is CASTPGGGRTQYF.

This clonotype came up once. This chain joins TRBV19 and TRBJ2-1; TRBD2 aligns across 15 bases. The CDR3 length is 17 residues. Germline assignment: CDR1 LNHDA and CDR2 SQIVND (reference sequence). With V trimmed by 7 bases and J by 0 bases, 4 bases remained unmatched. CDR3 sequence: CASMGLAGGSSYNEQFF. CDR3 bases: TGTGCCAGTATGGGACTAGCGGGAGGAAGCTCCTACAATGAGCAGTTCTTC.

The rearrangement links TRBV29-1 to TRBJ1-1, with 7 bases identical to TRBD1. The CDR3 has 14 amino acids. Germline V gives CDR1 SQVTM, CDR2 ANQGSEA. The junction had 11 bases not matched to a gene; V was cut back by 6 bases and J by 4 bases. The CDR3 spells CSVEDRRLSTEAFF. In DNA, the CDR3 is TGCAGCGTCGAGGACAGGCGGCTAAGCACTGAAGCTTTCTTT.

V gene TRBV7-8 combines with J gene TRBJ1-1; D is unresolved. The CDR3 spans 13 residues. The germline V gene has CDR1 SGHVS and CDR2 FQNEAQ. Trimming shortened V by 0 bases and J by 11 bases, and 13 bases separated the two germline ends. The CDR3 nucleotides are TGTGCCAGCAGCTTAGCGCCCCGTACTGGGGCTTTCTTT. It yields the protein CASSLAPRTGAFF.

Here the CDR3 DNA reads TGCGCCAGCAGCTTGGGTGGGGACGATGGCTACACCTTC. Translated, it gives CASSLGGDDGYTF. J is TRBJ1-2 and V is TRBV5-1, with D perhaps TRBD1 (5 bases). Germline CDR1 is SGHRS and CDR2 is YFSETQ. This CDR3 is built from 13 residues. V shed 0 bases and J shed 6 bases, with 9 bases lying between them.

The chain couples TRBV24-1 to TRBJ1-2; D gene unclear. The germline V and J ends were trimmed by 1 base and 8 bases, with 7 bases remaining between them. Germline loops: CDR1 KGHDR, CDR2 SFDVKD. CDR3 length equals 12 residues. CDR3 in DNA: TGTGCCACCAGTGATTTCTCATCGGGCTACACCTTC. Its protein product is CATSDFSSGYTF.

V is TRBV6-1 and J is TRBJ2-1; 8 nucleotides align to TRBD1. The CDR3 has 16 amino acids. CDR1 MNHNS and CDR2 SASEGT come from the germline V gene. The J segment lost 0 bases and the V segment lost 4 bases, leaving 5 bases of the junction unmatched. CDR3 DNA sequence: TGTGCCAGCAGTGCCCTAGGACAGGGCTCCTACAATGAGCAGTTCTTC. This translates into CASSALGQGSYNEQFF.

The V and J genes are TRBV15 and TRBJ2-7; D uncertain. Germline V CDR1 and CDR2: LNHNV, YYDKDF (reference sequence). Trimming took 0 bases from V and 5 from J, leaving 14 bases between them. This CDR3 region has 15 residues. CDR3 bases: TGTGCCACCAGCAGAGATAATACAATTACCCACGAGCAGTACTTC. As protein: CATSRDNTITHEQYF.

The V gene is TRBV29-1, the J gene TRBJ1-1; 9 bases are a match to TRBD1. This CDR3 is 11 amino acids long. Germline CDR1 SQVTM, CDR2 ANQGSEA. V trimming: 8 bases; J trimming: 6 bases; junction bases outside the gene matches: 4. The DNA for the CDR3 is TGCAGCTCAACAGGGGGCTCTGAAGCTTTCTTT. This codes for CSSTGGSEAFF. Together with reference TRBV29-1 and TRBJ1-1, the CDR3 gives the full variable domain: SAVISQKPSRDICQRGTSLTIQCQVDSQVTMMFWYRQQPGQSLTLIATANQGSEATYESGFVIDKFPISRPNLTFSTLTVSNMSPEDSSIYLCSSTGGSEAFFGQGTRLTVV.

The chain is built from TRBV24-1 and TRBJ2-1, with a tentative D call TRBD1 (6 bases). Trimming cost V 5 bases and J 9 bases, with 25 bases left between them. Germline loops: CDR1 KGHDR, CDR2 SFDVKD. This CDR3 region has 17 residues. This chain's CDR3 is CATSAGTKAGDRSEQFF. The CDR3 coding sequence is TGTGCCACCAGTGCCGGGACAAAAGCCGGCGACAGGAGTGAGCAGTTCTTC.

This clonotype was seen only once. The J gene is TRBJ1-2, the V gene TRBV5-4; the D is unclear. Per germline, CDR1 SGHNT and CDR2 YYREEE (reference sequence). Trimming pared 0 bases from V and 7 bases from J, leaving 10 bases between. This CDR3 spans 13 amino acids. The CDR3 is CASSLVGGTGYTF. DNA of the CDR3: TGTGCCAGCAGCTTGGTGGGAGGTACTGGCTACACCTTC.

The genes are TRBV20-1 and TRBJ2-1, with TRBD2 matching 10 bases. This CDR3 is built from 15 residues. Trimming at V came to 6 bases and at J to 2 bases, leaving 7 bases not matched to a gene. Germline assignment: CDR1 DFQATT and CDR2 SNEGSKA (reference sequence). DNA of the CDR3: TGCAGTGCGAGCGGGGGGGCCCTCCCCTACAATGAGCAGTTCTTC. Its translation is CSASGGALPYNEQFF.